This T cell receptor beta chain stems from a study of cytomegalovirus exposure and HLA in healthy donors. General observations from the study: The majority of TCR sequences were rare, yet some public TCRs appeared in many donors. High sensitivity and specificity were reportedly achieved when the classifier diagnosed cytomegalovirus status. The authors enumerated some 160 TCR beta chains as linked to cytomegalovirus. TCR clusters originating in the first cohort tended to co-occur in the 120 validation repertoires, according to a later analysis.

About this clone: Its antigen is undetermined.

CDR3 size: 17 residues. CDR1 is LGHNA, CDR2 YSLEER, per germline. The V segment lost 1 base and the J segment 3 bases; nucleotides outside the gene matches: 9. Using immunoSEQ multiplex PCR, the repertoire was profiled, and TCRdb retains in-frame clones only, with some absent. This repertoire shows roughly 130,000 clones, about nine tenths found once; its top ten account for about 3%. The TCR sequence derives from a man younger than 40 in good health and CMV-seronegative. Material for sequencing was PBMCs. V and J are TRBV4-3 and TRBJ1-1, with 9 nucleotides matching TRBD1. CDR3 bases: TGCGCCAGCAGCCAAGGGGGTTTGGGACAGGGCGACACTGAAGCTTTCTTT. This translates into CASSQGGLGQGDTEAFF.